This T cell receptor beta chain was sequenced in a study of blood T cell repertoires in COVID-19 (dated by TCRdb to about 2020). Describing the broader study: Collaborator samples came from the United States, Italy and Spain and covered acute and convalescent phases of COVID-19. Where available, HLA class I and class II types were obtained from metadata supplied by the sample provider rather than from assay-based typing. The material from the prospective study consisted of cDNA or gDNA derived from T cells, B-cell-depleted T cells, or PBMCs. The sample metadata nearly always contained a de-identified subject ID, COVID-19 status, age in years and sex. The dataset comprised deeply sampled blood TCRbeta repertoires from subjects exposed to, actively infected with, or recovered from COVID-19. The samples were drawn from two sources: the first 160 participants of the ongoing ImmuneRACE study, and 1,200 or so subjects contributed by 6 global collaborators. The repertoires were released in a freely available public database intended as a resource for research on the immune response to SARS-CoV-2.

Details on this clone: No cognate antigen has been identified for it. No base quality information exists; no much larger clone differs at one position.

The paper as a whole reports these results and caveats: The amount of clinical and demographic metadata varied by source and participant and was provided uncurated.

TCRbeta CDR3 regions were amplified from genomic DNA by means of the immunoSEQ Assay, a bias-controlled multiplex PCR. As for the original processing: Within the assay, amplification of reference gene primers was used to estimate how many nucleated cells each sample contained. To quantify the absolute abundance of each unique TCRbeta CDR3 rearrangement, sequence reads were collapsed and filtered. For each sample, productive Simpson clonality was calculated as the square root of Simpson's diversity index over productive rearrangements. The clones in this table, taken by TCRdb from immuneACCESS, are in-frame only. Not every clone is retained; where verified, under half of the shortfall comes from an unresolved V gene, and the cause of the rest is unknown. V and J calls and clone size are as listed in that table; D and trimming were resolved from the DNA. The sample data list around 88,000 clones, and 90% to 95% of these were observed just once. The top ten clones comprise 1.5% to 2% of the sample.

Whole blood was collected in K2EDTA tubes by collaborating institutions according to the institutions' own protocols. For TCRbeta analysis, collaborator samples were shipped as frozen whole blood, as isolated PBMCs, or as DNA extracted from either sample type. V is cut by 10 bases and J by 7 bases, and the space between the germline ends is 17 bases. Based on the germline V gene, the CDR1 and CDR2 sequences are MDHEN and SYDVKM. The CDR3 has 13 amino acids, counting the end cysteine and phenylalanine. This entry keeps only the CDR3 DNA: 39 bases, framed from base 1. Recombination joined TRBV28 with TRBJ2-4; the best D guess is TRBD2, with 6 bases matching. This TCR was recovered from a man aged 55 to 70 with acute or convalescent COVID-19. Sequencing input: peripheral blood. The CDR3 protein sequence reads: CANGPRAGNIQYF. The nucleotide sequence reads TGTGCCAACGGGCCAAGGGCGGGGAACATTCAGTACTTC. This CDR3, with the reference TRBV28 and TRBJ2-4 proteins standing in past its ends, gives the full variable domain DVKVTQSSRYLVKRTGEKVFLECVQDMDHENMFWYRQDPGLGLRLIYFSYDVKMKEKGDIPEGYSVSREKKERFSLILESASTNQTSMYLCANGPRAGNIQYFGAGTRLSVL.